This T cell receptor (beta chain) was recorded in a study of cytomegalovirus exposure and HLA in healthy donors. From germline, CDR1 is SGDLS and CDR2 YYNGEE. The CDR3 runs 14 residues. V was shortened by 0 bases and J by 7 bases, with 11 bases between the two germline ends. PCR primers comprised 60 Vbeta and 13 Jbeta primers. TCRdb's copy holds only in-frame clones and misses some; the assay was immunoSEQ multiplex PCR. Of 120,000 or so clones in the sample, around 79% are singletons; the top ten hold 6.3%. This TCR was recovered from a woman in her 40s in good health and CMV-seronegative. Sequencing input: PBMCs. The chain is built from TRBV9 and TRBJ2-1; D is unclear. This CDR3 is CASSVASSPNEQFF. CDR3 DNA sequence: TGTGCCAGCAGCGTAGCTTCTAGTCCTAATGAGCAGTTCTTC.